This TCR beta chain was sequenced for a study of cytomegalovirus exposure and HLA in healthy donors. A remark on this clone: The antigen is undetermined.

Study conclusions and caveats: A list of 150 to 200 TCR beta chains associated with cytomegalovirus was given.

Germline loops: CDR1 SNHLY, CDR2 FYNNEI. V lost 3 bases to trimming and J lost 4 bases, with 8 bases between them. The CDR3 covers 13 residues. Profiling relied on immunoSEQ multiplex PCR, and the TCRdb table lists in-frame clones only, not all of them. The sample lists roughly 77,000 clones, roughly 96% occurring once. Sequencing input: PBMCs. V and J are TRBV2 and TRBJ2-3, with unresolved D. This clonotype was obtained from a woman in her late teens or twenties in good health and CMV-seronegative. In DNA form, the CDR3 reads TGTGCCAGCAGTGATTCTAGGTCAGATACGCAGTATTTT. Its protein is CASSDSRSDTQYF.